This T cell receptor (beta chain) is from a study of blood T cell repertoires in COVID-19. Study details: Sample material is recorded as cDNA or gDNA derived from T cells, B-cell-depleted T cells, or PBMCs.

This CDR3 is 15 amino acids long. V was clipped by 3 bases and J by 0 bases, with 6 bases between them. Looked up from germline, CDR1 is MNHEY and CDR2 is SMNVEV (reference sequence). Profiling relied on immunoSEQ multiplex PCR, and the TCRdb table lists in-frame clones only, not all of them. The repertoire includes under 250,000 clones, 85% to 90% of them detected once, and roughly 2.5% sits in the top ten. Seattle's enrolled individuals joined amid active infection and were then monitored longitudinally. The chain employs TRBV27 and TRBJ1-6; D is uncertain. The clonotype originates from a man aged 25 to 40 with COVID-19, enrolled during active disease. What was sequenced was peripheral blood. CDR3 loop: CASSFGSSYNSPLHF. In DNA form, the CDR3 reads TGTGCCAGCAGTTTTGGGAGCTCCTATAATTCACCCCTCCACTTT.